A single sample gave rise to the 25 T cell receptor beta chains below, sequenced in a study of blood T cell repertoires in COVID-19. Only in-frame clones appear in the TCRdb table, and some are missing; sequencing was by immunoSEQ multiplex PCR. The data contain 40,000 to 50,000 clones, 80% to 90% of them singletons. What was sequenced was peripheral blood. The receptors come from a human donor in a cohort sampled during active COVID-19.

The chain has TRBV6-1 and TRBJ2-5; 11 bases align to TRBD1. CDR1 is MNHNS, CDR2 SASEGT, per germline. The CDR3 contains 18 residues. The V and J ends lost 2 bases and 4 bases, in that order; junction bases with no gene match: 12. CDR3 in DNA: TGTGCCAGCAGTGAAACCCGCTATCGGACAGGGGGCGCAGAGACCCAGTACTTC. As protein: CASSETRYRTGGAETQYF.

The chain joins TRBV7-9 to TRBJ2-1, with TRBD1 matching 9 bases. The germline V gene encodes CDR1 SEHNR and CDR2 FQNEAQ (reference sequence). V was pared by 5 bases and J by 4 bases, with 3 bases of the junction left unmatched. The CDR3 is 14 amino acids. CDR3 sequence reads: CASSLGQGYNEQFF. CDR3 bases: TGTGCCAGCAGCCTAGGACAGGGGTACAATGAGCAGTTCTTC. Combining the CDR3 with reference TRBV7-9 and TRBJ2-1 gives the whole variable domain DTGVSQNPRHKITKRGQNVTFRCDPISEHNRLYWYRQTLGQGPEFLTYFQNEAQLEKSRLLSDRFSAERPKGSFSTLEIQRTEQGDSAMYLCASSLGQGYNEQFFGPGTRLTVL.

The chain is built from TRBV4-1 and TRBJ2-4; D not certain. Trimming shortened V by 3 bases and J by 0 bases, and 12 bases separated the two germline ends. CDR1 and CDR2 from the germline V gene are MGHRA and YSYEKL. This CDR3 spans 16 amino acids. CDR3 nucleotides: TGCGCCAGCAGCCAGGCCCCGACTGTAGCCAAAAACATTCAGTACTTC. Encoded protein: CASSQAPTVAKNIQYF.

The CDR3 sequence: CASSEIGLAGSREQFF. CDR3 in DNA: TGTGCCAGCAGTGAAATTGGACTAGCGGGTTCAAGGGAGCAGTTCTTC. The chain uses TRBV2 and TRBJ2-1, with 11 bases identical to TRBD2. From germline, CDR1 is SNHLY and CDR2 FYNNEI. Trimming at V came to 2 bases and at J to 10 bases, leaving 10 bases not matched to a gene. The CDR3 loop spans 16 amino acids.

The rearrangement uses TRBV2 and TRBJ1-5; no reliable D call. Germline V gene sequence: CDR1 SNHLY, CDR2 FYNNEI. CDR3 size: 15 residues. Trimming shortened V by 0 bases and J by 9 bases, and 15 bases separated the two germline ends. The CDR3 region is CASSEALRPYGPQHF. The CDR3 DNA reads as TGTGCCAGCAGTGAAGCGCTTCGTCCCTACGGGCCCCAGCATTTT.

The V gene is TRBV2, the J gene TRBJ1-6; a possible D gene is TRBD1 (5 bases). Between the trimmed V and J ends, which lost 8 bases and 13 bases, there was a span of 24 bases. The CDR3 runs 15 residues. CDR1 SNHLY and CDR2 FYNNEI come from the germline V gene. The CDR3 loop reads CASAPGRPGVSPLHF. Here the CDR3 DNA reads TGTGCCAGCGCCCCAGGGAGGCCGGGTGTTTCCCCCCTCCACTTT.

The gene calls are TRBV6-1 and TRBJ1-4; TRBD1 is a possible D gene (6 bases). This CDR3 comprises 17 residues. CDR1 is MNHNS and CDR2 is SASEGT in the germline V gene. Trimming shortened V by 4 bases and J by 0 bases, and 15 bases separated the two germline ends. CDR3 in amino acids: CASSGGRGAATNEKLFF. The CDR3 bases are TGTGCCAGCAGTGGGGGGAGGGGGGCAGCAACTAATGAAAAACTGTTTTTT.

This clone appeared once. The chain links TRBV9 to TRBJ2-3, with D perhaps matching TRBD2 (7 bases). Trimming pared 4 bases from V and 6 bases from J, leaving 24 bases between. This CDR3 has 17 residues. From germline, CDR1 is SGDLS and CDR2 YYNGEE. The CDR3 protein is CASSSSWGGADADTQYF. The CDR3 DNA reads as TGTGCCAGCAGCTCTAGTTGGGGGGGCGCGGACGCTGATACGCAGTATTTT.

The chain combines TRBV18 with TRBJ1-5, with D tentatively TRBD1 (6 bases). The germline CDR1 and CDR2 sequences are KGHSH and LQKENI. The CDR3 loop spans 15 amino acids. Trimming took off 4 bases at V and 3 bases at J, with 13 bases between the two ends. CDR3 amino acids: CASSLDRGVNQPQHF. In DNA, the CDR3 is TGTGCCAGCTCACTGGACAGAGGGGTCAATCAGCCCCAGCATTTT.

This chain joins TRBV5-1 and TRBJ1-4, with D possibly matching TRBD1 (5 bases). CDR1 is SGHRS, CDR2 YFSETQ, per germline. This CDR3 spans 14 amino acids. V lost 1 base to trimming and J lost 4 bases, with 8 bases between them. The CDR3 loop is CASSLWGSNEKLFF. CDR3 nucleotides: TGCGCCAGCAGCTTGTGGGGCAGTAATGAAAAACTGTTTTTT. Looking up the rest from reference TRBV5-1 and TRBJ1-4 gives the full variable domain: KAGVTQTPRYLIKTRGQQVTLSCSPISGHRSVSWYQQTPGQGLQFLFEYFSETQRNKGNFPGRFSGRQFSNSRSEMNVSTLELGDSALYLCASSLWGSNEKLFFGSGTQLSVL.

The chain has TRBV6-5 and TRBJ2-2; D is possibly TRBD1 (5 bases). CDR1 and CDR2 (germline): MNHEY, SVGAGI. Trimming removed 6 bases from V and 4 bases from J, with 9 bases in between. The CDR3 has 13 amino acids. The CDR3 protein is CASSVTGTGELFF. CDR3 coding DNA: TGTGCCAGCAGCGTAACAGGCACCGGGGAGCTGTTTTTT.

The rearrangement joins TRBV29-1 to TRBJ1-2; 7 bases line up with TRBD1. The CDR3 consists of 13 residues. V trimming: 3 bases; J trimming: 6 bases; junction bases outside the gene matches: 7. Germline CDR1 reads SQVTM; CDR2 reads ANQGSEA. DNA of the CDR3: TGCAGCGTTGACCTTGGACAGGCAAATGGCTACACCTTC. Its protein product is CSVDLGQANGYTF.

This clone qualifies as medium-sized. The rearrangement uses TRBV3-1 (or the pseudogene TRBV3-2) and TRBJ1-2; 9 bases align to TRBD1. The J segment lost 10 bases and the V segment lost 5 bases, leaving 23 bases of the junction unmatched. Germline assignment: CDR1 LGHDT and CDR2 YNNKEL (reference sequence). The CDR3 spans 18 residues. The CDR3 nucleotides read TGTGCCAGCAGCTACCGAGGGTTGGACAGGGGACCCGTACGGCCCTACACCTTC. It translates to CASSYRGLDRGPVRPYTF.

CDR3 residues: CASSNRGTQETQYF. The CDR3 DNA sequence: TGTGCCAGCAGCAACAGGGGGACCCAAGAGACCCAGTACTTC. The chain uses TRBV5-8 and TRBJ2-5; 8 bases agree with TRBD1. The V gene end was trimmed by 4 bases and the J gene end by 1 base; junction bases not matched to a gene: 3. Germline V gene data show CDR1 as SGHTS and CDR2 as YDEGEE. This CDR3 spans 14 amino acids.

The chain recombines TRBV30 with TRBJ1-1; the D is unclear. V lost 5 bases to trimming and J lost 1 base, with 8 bases between them. The germline gives CDR1 GTSNPN, CDR2 SVGIG (reference sequence). CDR3 length: 12 amino acids. CDR3 nucleotide sequence: TGTGCCTGGGCCGGTCAGAACACTGAAGCTTTCTTT. Amino acids: CAWAGQNTEAFF.

This sequence joins TRBV27 and TRBJ1-1, with D possibly being TRBD1 (5 bases). Trimming stripped 1 base from V and 1 base from J, with 10 bases between. The CDR3 consists of 15 residues. Germline V gene data show CDR1 as MNHEY and CDR2 as SMNVEV (reference sequence). CDR3 loop: CASSLYQGPNTEAFF. Written as DNA, the CDR3 is TGTGCCAGCAGTTTATACCAGGGTCCGAACACTGAAGCTTTCTTT.

The chain has TRBV3-1 (or the pseudogene TRBV3-2) and TRBJ2-1, with 8 bases fitting TRBD2. The CDR3 sequence is 16 residues long. Germline lookup yields CDR1 LGHDT and CDR2 YNNKEL (reference sequence). V trimming: 2 bases; J trimming: 7 bases; junction bases outside the gene matches: 10. Here the CDR3 DNA reads TGTGCCAGCAGCCAATTCTCGGGGGGGGGCCGGAATGAGCAGTTCTTC. Encoded protein: CASSQFSGGGRNEQFF.

The rearrangement uses TRBV11-2 and TRBJ1-2, with 7 bases aligning to TRBD1. CDR1 and CDR2 from the germline V gene are SGHAT and FQNNGV. The CDR3 runs to 14 residues. Trimming cost V 0 bases and J 8 bases; bases outside gene matches: 6. The CDR3 DNA reads TGTGCCAGCAGCTTAGAGGAGGGGGCAAGCGGCTACACCTTC. Translating it yields CASSLEEGASGYTF.

Written as DNA, the CDR3 is TGTGCCAGCAGTTTCGGTTATAGCAATCAGCCCCAGCATTTT. Protein sequence: CASSFGYSNQPQHF. The V and J genes are TRBV6-5 and TRBJ1-5; unclear D gene. CDR3 length: 14 residues. The germline V gene encodes CDR1 MNHEY and CDR2 SVGAGI. The V end was cut by 4 bases, the J end by 0 bases, with 7 bases between.

The chain joins TRBV11-2 to TRBJ2-2; 10 positions agree with TRBD1. The V gene end was trimmed by 7 bases and the J gene end by 7 bases; junction bases not matched to a gene: 12. The germline CDR1 and CDR2 sequences are SGHAT and FQNNGV. This CDR3 contains 16 residues. The DNA of the CDR3 is TGTGCCAGCACCATGGCTCGGACAGGGGGAATCGGGGAGCTGTTTTTT. Amino acids: CASTMARTGGIGELFF.

The chain recombines TRBV5-4 with TRBJ2-1; 13 nucleotides agree with TRBD2. The CDR3 loop spans 17 amino acids. J gave up 8 bases and V 3 bases, and 11 bases lay outside the gene matches. The germline V gene has CDR1 SGHNT and CDR2 YYREEE (reference sequence). The chain's CDR3 is CASSSGLAGSVGHEQFF. In DNA, the CDR3 is TGTGCCAGCAGCTCGGGACTAGCGGGGTCTGTGGGGCATGAGCAGTTCTTC.

For the CDR3, the DNA is TGTGCCAGCAGCGGGGGGCAAGAGACCCAGTACTTC. This translates into CASSGGQETQYF. The chain carries TRBV7-9 and TRBJ2-5; D may be TRBD2 (6 bases). The V gene's germline CDR1 is SEHNR and CDR2 FQNEAQ (reference sequence). The CDR3 has 12 amino acids. V was trimmed by 5 bases and J by 2 bases, leaving 6 bases between them. Together with reference TRBV7-9 and TRBJ2-5, the CDR3 gives the full variable domain: DTGVSQNPRHKITKRGQNVTFRCDPISEHNRLYWYRQTLGQGPEFLTYFQNEAQLEKSRLLSDRFSAERPKGSFSTLEIQRTEQGDSAMYLCASSGGQETQYFGPGTRLLVL.

The gene calls are TRBV7-6 and TRBJ2-3, with 11 bases aligning to TRBD2. V lost 0 bases, J lost 3 bases, and 2 bases stayed unmatched. Germline V CDR1 and CDR2: SGHVS, FNYEAQ. The CDR3 spans 16 residues. The CDR3 reads CASSLATSGVTDTQYF. The DNA for the CDR3 is TGTGCCAGCAGCTTAGCGACTAGCGGGGTAACAGATACGCAGTATTTT.

This chain joins TRBV20-1 and TRBJ1-5, with TRBD1 matching over 11 bases. J lost 9 bases, V lost 3 bases, and 10 bases had no gene match. The CDR3 has 15 residues. The germline V gene encodes CDR1 DFQATT and CDR2 SNEGSKA (reference sequence). CDR3 DNA sequence: TGCAGTGCTAGTGGGGGACAGGGGGGCACGGGGCCCCAGCATTTT. It codes for CSASGGQGGTGPQHF.

The chain carries TRBV6-5 and TRBJ1-2; 7 bases agree with TRBD1. The germline V gene has CDR1 MNHEY and CDR2 SVGAGI. Trimming took 7 bases from V and 2 from J; bases not matched to a gene: 7. The length of the CDR3 is 14 residues. CDR3 in amino acids: CASTPGDRNYGYTF. In DNA, the CDR3 is TGTGCCAGCACCCCGGGGGACAGAAACTATGGCTACACCTTC.